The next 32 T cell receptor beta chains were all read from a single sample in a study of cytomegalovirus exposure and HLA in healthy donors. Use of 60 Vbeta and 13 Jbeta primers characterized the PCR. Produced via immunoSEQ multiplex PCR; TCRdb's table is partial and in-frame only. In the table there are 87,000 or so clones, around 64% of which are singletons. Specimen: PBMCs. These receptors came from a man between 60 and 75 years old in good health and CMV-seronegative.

CDR3 sequence reads: CASSLSSGGAQRNIQYF. The CDR3 DNA reads as TGTGCCAGCAGTTTATCTAGCGGGGGGGCTCAGAGAAACATTCAGTACTTC. The rearrangement links TRBV27 to TRBJ2-4; 11 bases match TRBD2. This CDR3 spans 17 amino acids. V shed 0 bases, J shed 6 bases, and the junction held 7 bases outside the gene matches. Germline CDR1 reads MNHEY; CDR2 reads SMNVEV (reference sequence).

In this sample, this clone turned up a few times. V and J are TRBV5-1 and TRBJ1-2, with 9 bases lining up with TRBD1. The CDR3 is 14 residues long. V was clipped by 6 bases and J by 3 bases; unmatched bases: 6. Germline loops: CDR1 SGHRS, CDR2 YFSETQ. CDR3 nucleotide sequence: TGCGCCAGCAACACCGGGACAGGGTACTATGGCTACACCTTC. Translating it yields CASNTGTGYYGYTF.

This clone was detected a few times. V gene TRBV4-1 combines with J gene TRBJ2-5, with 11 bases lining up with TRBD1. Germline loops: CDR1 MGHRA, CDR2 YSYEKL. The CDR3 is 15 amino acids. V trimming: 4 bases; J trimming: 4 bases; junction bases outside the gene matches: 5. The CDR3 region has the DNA TGCGCCAGCAGCCGACCCGGGACAGGGGGAGAGACCCAGTACTTC. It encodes CASSRPGTGGETQYF.

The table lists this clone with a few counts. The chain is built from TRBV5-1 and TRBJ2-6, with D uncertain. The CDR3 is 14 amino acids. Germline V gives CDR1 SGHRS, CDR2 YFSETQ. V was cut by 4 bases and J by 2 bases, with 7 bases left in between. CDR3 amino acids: CASSPQAGANVLTF. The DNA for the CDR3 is TGCGCCAGCAGCCCCCAGGCTGGGGCCAACGTCCTGACTTTC.

The CDR3 coding sequence is TGTGCCAGCATGGACAGGGGAAGCGACTATGGCTACACCTTC. This gives the protein CASMDRGSDYGYTF. The J gene is TRBJ1-2, the V gene TRBV6-1; TRBD1 aligns across 9 bases. Germline V gives CDR1 MNHNS, CDR2 SASEGT. The CDR3 sequence is 14 residues long. V lost 7 bases and J lost 3; bases outside the gene matches: 6.

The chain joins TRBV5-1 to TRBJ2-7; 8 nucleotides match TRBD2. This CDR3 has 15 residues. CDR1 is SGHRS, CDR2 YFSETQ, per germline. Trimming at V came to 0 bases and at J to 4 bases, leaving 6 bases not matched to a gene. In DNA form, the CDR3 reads TGCGCCAGCAGCTTGGTCGTAGCGGGGACGTACGAGCAGTACTTC. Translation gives CASSLVVAGTYEQYF.

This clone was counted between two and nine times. CDR3 loop: CASSSIRDRATEAFF. DNA for the CDR3: TGTGCCAGCAGCTCTATCCGGGACAGGGCCACTGAAGCTTTCTTT. V and J are TRBV7-7 and TRBJ1-1, with TRBD1 identical over 9 bases. CDR3 length: 15 residues. Looked up from germline, CDR1 is SSHAT and CDR2 is FNYEAQ (reference sequence). J lost 4 bases, V lost 4 bases, and 7 bases had no gene match.

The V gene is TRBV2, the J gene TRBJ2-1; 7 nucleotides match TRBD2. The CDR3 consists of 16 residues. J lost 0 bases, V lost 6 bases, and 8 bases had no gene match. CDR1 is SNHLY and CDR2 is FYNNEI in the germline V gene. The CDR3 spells CASRAKLASSYNEQFF. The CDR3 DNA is TGTGCCAGCAGAGCTAAACTAGCGAGCTCCTACAATGAGCAGTTCTTC.

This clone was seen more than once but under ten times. The CDR3 DNA sequence: TGCGCCAGCAGCTGGAGCGGTACAGATACGCAGTATTTT. It yields the protein CASSWSGTDTQYF. This rearrangement joins TRBV5-1 to TRBJ2-3; D possibly corresponds to TRBD2 (5 bases). V lost 3 bases and J lost 3, with 8 bases in between. The CDR3 is 13 residues long. Per the germline V gene, CDR1 is SGHRS and CDR2 is YFSETQ.

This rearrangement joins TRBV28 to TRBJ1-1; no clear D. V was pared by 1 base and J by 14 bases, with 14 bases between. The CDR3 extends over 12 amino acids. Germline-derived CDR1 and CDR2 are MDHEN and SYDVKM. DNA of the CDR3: TGTGCCAGCAGTTTATTTTCGTCCCCCCCCTTCTTT. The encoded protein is CASSLFSSPPFF. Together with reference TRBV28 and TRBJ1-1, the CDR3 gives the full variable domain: DVKVTQSSRYLVKRTGEKVFLECVQDMDHENMFWYRQDPGLGLRLIYFSYDVKMKEKGDIPEGYSVSREKKERFSLILESASTNQTSMYLCASSLFSSPPFFGQGTRLTVV.

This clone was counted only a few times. The CDR3 protein is CASSLNTNYGYTF. The CDR3 nucleotides are TGTGCCAGCAGCTTAAATACTAACTATGGCTACACCTTC. This chain connects TRBV11-3 to TRBJ1-2; no clear D. Trimming stripped 2 bases from V and 0 bases from J, with 4 bases between. The V gene's germline CDR1 is SGHNT and CDR2 YENEEA. The CDR3 length is 13 residues. Full variable domain (rest looked up from reference TRBV11-3 and TRBJ1-2): EAGVVQSPRYKIIEKKQPVAFWCNPISGHNTLYWYLQNLGQGPELLIRYENEEAVDDSQLPKDRFSAERLKGVDSTLKIQPAELGDSAVYLCASSLNTNYGYTFGSGTRLTVV.

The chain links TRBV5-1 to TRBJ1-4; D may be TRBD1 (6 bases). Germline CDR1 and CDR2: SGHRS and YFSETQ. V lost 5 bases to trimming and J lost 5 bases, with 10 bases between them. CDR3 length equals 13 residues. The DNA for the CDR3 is TGCGCCAGCAGATTTCAGGGGAATGAAAAACTGTTTTTT. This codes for CASRFQGNEKLFF.

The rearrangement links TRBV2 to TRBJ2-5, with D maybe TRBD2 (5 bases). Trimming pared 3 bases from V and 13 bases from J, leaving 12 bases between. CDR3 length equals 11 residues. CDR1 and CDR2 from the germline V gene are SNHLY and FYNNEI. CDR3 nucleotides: TGTGCCAGCAGTGATTCCGGGGTAGGGTACTTC. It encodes CASSDSGVGYF.

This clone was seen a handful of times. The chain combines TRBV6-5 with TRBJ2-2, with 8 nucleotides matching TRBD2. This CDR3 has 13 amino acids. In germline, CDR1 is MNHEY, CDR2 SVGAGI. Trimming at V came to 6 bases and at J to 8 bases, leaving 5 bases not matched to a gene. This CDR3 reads CASRNGGVGELFF. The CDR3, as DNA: TGTGCCAGCAGAAACGGGGGGGTGGGGGAGCTGTTTTTT.

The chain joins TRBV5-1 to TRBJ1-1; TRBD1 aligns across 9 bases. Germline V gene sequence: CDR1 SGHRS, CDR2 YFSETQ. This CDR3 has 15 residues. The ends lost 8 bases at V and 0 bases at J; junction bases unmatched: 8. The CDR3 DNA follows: TGCGCCAGTCAACGAACAGGGGGCTTGAACACTGAAGCTTTCTTT. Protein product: CASQRTGGLNTEAFF.

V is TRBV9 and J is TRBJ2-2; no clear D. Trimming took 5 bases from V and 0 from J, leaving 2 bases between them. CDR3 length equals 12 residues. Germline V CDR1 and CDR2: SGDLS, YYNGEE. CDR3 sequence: CASSTNTGELFF. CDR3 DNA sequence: TGTGCCAGCAGTACGAACACCGGGGAGCTGTTTTTT.

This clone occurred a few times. CDR3 protein: CASSGAATNQPQHF. The CDR3 nucleotides read TGTGCCAGCAGCGGGGCCGCAACAAATCAGCCCCAGCATTTT. The chain joins TRBV5-5 to TRBJ1-5, with a weak D call TRBD1 (5 bases). Germline CDR1 and CDR2: SGHKS and YYEKEE (reference sequence). V lost 4 bases and J lost 4, with 12 bases in between. The CDR3 is 14 residues long.

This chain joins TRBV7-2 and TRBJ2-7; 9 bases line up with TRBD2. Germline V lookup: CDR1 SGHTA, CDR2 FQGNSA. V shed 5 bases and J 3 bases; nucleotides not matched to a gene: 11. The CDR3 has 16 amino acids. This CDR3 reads CASSKNRASGIYEQYF. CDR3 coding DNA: TGTGCCAGCAGCAAGAATCGGGCTAGCGGGATCTACGAGCAGTACTTC.

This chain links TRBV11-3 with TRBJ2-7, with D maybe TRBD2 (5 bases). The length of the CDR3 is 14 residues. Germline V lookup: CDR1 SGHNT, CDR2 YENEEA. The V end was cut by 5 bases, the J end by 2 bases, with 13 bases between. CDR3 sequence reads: CASSPTGIAYEQYF. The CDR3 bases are TGTGCCAGCAGCCCTACCGGGATCGCCTACGAGCAGTACTTC. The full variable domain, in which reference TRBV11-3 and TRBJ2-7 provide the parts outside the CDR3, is EAGVVQSPRYKIIEKKQPVAFWCNPISGHNTLYWYLQNLGQGPELLIRYENEEAVDDSQLPKDRFSAERLKGVDSTLKIQPAELGDSAVYLCASSPTGIAYEQYFGPGTRLTVT.

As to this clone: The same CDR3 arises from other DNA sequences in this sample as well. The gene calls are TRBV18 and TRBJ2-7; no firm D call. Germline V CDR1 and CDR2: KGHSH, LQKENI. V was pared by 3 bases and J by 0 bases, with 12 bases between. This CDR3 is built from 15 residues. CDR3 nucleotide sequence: TGTGCCAGCTCACCGCCCTCCAGTGACTCCTACGAGCAGTACTTC. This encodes CASSPPSSDSYEQYF.

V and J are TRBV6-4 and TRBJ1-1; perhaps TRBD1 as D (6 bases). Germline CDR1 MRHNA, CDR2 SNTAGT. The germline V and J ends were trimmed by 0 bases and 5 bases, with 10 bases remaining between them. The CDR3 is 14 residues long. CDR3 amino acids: CASSDSSRGTEAFF. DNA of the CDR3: TGTGCCAGCAGTGACTCGAGCAGGGGTACTGAAGCTTTCTTT.

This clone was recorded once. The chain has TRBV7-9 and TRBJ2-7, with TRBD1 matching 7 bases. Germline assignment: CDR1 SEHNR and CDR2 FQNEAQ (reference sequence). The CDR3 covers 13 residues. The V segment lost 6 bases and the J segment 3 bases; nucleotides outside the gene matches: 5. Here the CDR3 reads CASRPGQFYEQYF. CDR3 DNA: TGTGCCAGCAGACCGGGACAGTTCTACGAGCAGTACTTC.

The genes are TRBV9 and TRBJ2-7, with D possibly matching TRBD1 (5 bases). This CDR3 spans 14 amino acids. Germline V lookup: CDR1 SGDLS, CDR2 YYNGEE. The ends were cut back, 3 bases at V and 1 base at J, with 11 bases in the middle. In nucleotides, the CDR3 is TGTGCCAGCAGCGCTTCAGGGATATCCTACGAGCAGTACTTC. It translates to CASSASGISYEQYF.

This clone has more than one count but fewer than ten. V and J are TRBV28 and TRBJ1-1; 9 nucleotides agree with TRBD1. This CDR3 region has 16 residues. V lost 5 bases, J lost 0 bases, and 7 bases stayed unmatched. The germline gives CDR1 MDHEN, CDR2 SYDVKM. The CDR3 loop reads CASSVLQGAMNTEAFF. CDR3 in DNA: TGTGCCAGCAGTGTATTACAGGGGGCCATGAACACTGAAGCTTTCTTT.

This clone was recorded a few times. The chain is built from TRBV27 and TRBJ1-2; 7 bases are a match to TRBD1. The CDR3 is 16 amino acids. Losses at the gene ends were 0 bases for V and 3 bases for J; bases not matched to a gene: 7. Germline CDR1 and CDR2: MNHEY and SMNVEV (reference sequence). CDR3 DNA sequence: TGTGCCAGCAGTTTATCGGGGCAGGGGGTACACTATGGCTACACCTTC. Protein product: CASSLSGQGVHYGYTF.

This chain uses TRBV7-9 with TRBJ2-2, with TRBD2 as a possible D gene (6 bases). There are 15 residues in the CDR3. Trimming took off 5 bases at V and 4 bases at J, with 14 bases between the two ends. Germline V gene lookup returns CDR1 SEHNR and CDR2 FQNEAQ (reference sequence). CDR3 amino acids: CASSPGGVTTGELFF. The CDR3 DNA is TGTGCCAGCAGCCCTGGCGGGGTTACCACCGGGGAGCTGTTTTTT.

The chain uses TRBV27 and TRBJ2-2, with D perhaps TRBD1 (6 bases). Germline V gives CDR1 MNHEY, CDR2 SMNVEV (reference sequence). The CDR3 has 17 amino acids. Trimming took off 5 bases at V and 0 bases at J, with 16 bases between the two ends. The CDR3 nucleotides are TGTGCCAGCAGTATAATCCCCGGGACATCGAACACCGGGGAGCTGTTTTTT. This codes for CASSIIPGTSNTGELFF.

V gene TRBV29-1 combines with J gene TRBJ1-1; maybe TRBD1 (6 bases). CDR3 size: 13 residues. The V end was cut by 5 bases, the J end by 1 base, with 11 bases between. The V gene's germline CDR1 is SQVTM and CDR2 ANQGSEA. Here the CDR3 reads CSVSGATNTEAFF. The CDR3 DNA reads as TGCAGCGTTTCAGGGGCAACGAACACTGAAGCTTTCTTT.

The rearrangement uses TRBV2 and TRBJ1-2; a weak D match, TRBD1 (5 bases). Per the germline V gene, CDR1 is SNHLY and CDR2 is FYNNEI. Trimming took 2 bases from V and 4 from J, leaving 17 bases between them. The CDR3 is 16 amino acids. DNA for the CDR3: TGTGCCAGCAGTGAAATGGGACTGGGGTCGGGCTATGGCTACACCTTC. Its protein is CASSEMGLGSGYGYTF.

The CDR3 loop is CASSPGQEGYTF. The CDR3 DNA sequence: TGTGCCAGCAGCCCGGGACAGGAAGGCTACACCTTC. This chain links TRBV6-4 with TRBJ1-2; 8 bases fit TRBD1. The length of the CDR3 is 12 residues. Germline assignment: CDR1 MRHNA and CDR2 SNTAGT. V dropped 6 bases and J dropped 8; count of bases not matched to a gene: 5.

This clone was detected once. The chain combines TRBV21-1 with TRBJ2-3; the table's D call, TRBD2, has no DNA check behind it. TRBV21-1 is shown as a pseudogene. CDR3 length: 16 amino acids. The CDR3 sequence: CASRGASGCSTDTQYF. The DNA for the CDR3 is TGTGCCAGCAGGGGTGCTAGCGGATGTTCCACAGATACGCAGTATTTT.

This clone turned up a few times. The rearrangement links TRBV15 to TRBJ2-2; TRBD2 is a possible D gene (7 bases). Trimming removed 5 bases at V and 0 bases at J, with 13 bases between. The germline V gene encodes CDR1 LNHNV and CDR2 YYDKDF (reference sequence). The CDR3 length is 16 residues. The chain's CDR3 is CATSGRGGSNTGELFF. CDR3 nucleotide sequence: TGTGCCACCAGCGGAAGGGGGGGCTCGAACACCGGGGAGCTGTTTTTT.